This T cell receptor beta chain was recovered during a study of cytomegalovirus exposure and HLA in healthy donors. General study findings and limits: Accurate HLA-A and HLA-B prediction from TCR beta sequences was reported for most subjects. Associated with HLA alleles at 0.05 false discovery rate in a later analysis were 17,000 or so TCR beta sequences. TCR beta chains numbering 164 were designated cytomegalovirus-associated.

Primers: 60 Vbeta forward and 13 Jbeta reverse. Assay: immunoSEQ multiplex PCR; the TCRdb copy retains only in-frame clones and omits some. In the table there are about 76,000 clones, around 70% of which are singletons. Concerning this clone: The antigen is undetermined.

Looked up from germline, CDR1 is SGHTA and CDR2 is FQGNSA. V dropped 4 bases and J dropped 5 bases, with 8 bases sitting between them. The CDR3 has 12 amino acids. The sample consisted of PBMCs. The chain combines TRBV7-2 with TRBJ2-5; D not certain. The sequence came from a woman aged 40-49 years in good health and CMV-seropositive. This CDR3 reads CASSSLGETQYF. The CDR3 DNA follows: TGTGCCAGCAGCTCCCTCGGGGAGACCCAGTACTTC.